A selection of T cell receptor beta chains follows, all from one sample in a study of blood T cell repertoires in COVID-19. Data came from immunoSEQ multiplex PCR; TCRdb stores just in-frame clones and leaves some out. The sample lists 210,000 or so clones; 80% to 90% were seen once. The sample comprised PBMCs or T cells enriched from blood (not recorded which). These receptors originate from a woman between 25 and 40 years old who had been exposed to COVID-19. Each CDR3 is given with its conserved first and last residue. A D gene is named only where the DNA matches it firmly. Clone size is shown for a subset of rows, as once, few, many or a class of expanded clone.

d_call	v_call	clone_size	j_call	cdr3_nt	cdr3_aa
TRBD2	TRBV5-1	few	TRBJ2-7	TGCGCCAGCAGCCCCGGCGGGCGAGCGGGAGTTTCGGGGCAGTACTTC	CASSPGGRAGVSGQYF
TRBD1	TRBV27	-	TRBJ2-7	TGTGCCAGCAACCCGACAGGGGGCGGCGAGCAGTACTTC	CASNPTGGGEQYF
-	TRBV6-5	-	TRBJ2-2	TGTGCCAGCAGTTTATACAGGGTTTACACCGGGGAGCTGTTTTTT	CASSLYRVYTGELFF
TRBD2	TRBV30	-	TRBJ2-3	TGTGCCTGGAGGGGAGTCGGGAGGACAGATACGCAGTATTTT	CAWRGVGRTDTQYF
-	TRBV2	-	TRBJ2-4	TGTGCCAGCAGCGACGGGAGTACCAAAAACATTCAGTACTTC	CASSDGSTKNIQYF
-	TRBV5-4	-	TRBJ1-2	TGTGCCAGCAGCCCGGCAGGGGTATCCCACCCCTATGGCTACACCTTC	CASSPAGVSHPYGYTF
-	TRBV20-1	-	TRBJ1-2	TGCAGTGCCTCCCAGGGATATGGCTACACCTTC	CSASQGYGYTF
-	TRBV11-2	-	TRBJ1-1	TGTGCCAGCAGCTTAGGGGCAGGGAGGGCCCCCTCAAACACTGAAGCTTTCTTT	CASSLGAGRAPSNTEAFF
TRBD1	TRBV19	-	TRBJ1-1	TGTGCCAGTAGTATAGTACCAGGGGGACACACTGAAGCTTTCTTT	CASSIVPGGHTEAFF
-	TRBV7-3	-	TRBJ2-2	TGTGCCCATGGAGCCGGGGAGCTGTTTTTT	CAHGAGELFF
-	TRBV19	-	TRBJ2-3	TGTGCCAGTAAGGAGGCGGGTACTTTCACAGATACGCAGTATTTT	CASKEAGTFTDTQYF
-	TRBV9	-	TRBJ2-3	TGTGCCAGCAGCCCCTACACAGATACGCAGTATTTT	CASSPYTDTQYF
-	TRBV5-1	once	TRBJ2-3	TGCGCCAGCAGCTGGGGGGGCGGCGGGACCACAGATACGCAGTATTTT	CASSWGGGGTTDTQYF
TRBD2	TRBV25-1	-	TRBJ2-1	TGTGCCAGCAGTGCCCAGGGAGCGGGAGCGGTCTACAATGAGCAGTTCTTC	CASSAQGAGAVYNEQFF
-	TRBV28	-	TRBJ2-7	TGTGCCACCAGAGGAGGCTCCTACGAGCAGTACTTC	CATRGGSYEQYF
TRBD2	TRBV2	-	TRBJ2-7	TGTGCCAGCAGTGAGACTAGCCCCGTGCAGTACTTC	CASSETSPVQYF
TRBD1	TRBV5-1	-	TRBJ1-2	TGCGCCAGCAGCTCAGCACAGGGGGGGATATATGGCTACACCTTC	CASSSAQGGIYGYTF
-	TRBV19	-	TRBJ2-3	TGTGCCAGTAGTAACTCCCTTAGGCGGATTACCACAGATACGCAGTATTTT	CASSNSLRRITTDTQYF
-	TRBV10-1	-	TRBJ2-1	TGCGCCAGCAGTGAGTCCATCTACAATGAGCAGTTCTTC	CASSESIYNEQFF
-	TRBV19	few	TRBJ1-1	TGTGCCAGTAGTCACGGGAACACTGAAGCTTTCTTT	CASSHGNTEAFF
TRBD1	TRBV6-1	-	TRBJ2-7	TGTGCCAGCAGTGCCTATCAAGACAGGGAAATCTCCTACGAGCAGTACTTC	CASSAYQDREISYEQYF
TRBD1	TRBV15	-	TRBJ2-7	TGTGCCACCAGCCCTGGACAGGGGCTAAGCTCCTACGAGCAGTACTTC	CATSPGQGLSSYEQYF
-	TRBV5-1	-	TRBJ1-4	TGCGCCAGCAGCCTTTGGGGGGGTCAAGAAAAACTGTTTTTT	CASSLWGGQEKLFF
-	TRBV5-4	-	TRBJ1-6	TGTGCCAGCAGCCCCGACAGTCTCGACAATTCACCCCTCCACTTT	CASSPDSLDNSPLHF
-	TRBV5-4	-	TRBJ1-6	TGTGCCAGCAGCTTTGGGACACCCTATAATTCACCCCTCCACTTT	CASSFGTPYNSPLHF
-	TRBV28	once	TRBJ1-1	TGTGCCAGCAGTTTACTCGGGGGAGACACTGAAGCTTTCTTT	CASSLLGGDTEAFF
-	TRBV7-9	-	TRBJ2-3	TGTGCCAGCAGCTTAGGAGAAGTCTCCTTTAGCACAGATACGCAGTATTTT	CASSLGEVSFSTDTQYF
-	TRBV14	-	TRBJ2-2	TGTGCCAGCAGCCAAGTCTTGTTCGCGAACACCGGGGAGCTGTTTTTT	CASSQVLFANTGELFF
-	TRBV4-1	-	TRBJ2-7	TGCGCCAGCAGCCAAGGACAGCCGCAATCCTACGAGCAGTACTTC	CASSQGQPQSYEQYF
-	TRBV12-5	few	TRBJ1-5	TGTGCTAGTGGTTTGGACACAGACCCCTCGGACAATCAGCCCCAGCATTTT	CASGLDTDPSDNQPQHF
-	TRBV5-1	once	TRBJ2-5	TGCGCCAGCAGCTTGGCCCCCGGAGGTCAAGAGACCCAGTACTTC	CASSLAPGGQETQYF
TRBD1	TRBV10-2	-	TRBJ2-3	TGCGCCAGCAGGGGACAGGGAGGCCCCTTTTTT	CASRGQGGPFF
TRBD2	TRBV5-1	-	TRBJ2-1	TGCGCCAGCAGCGAGACTAGCGCGGGAAATGAGCAGTTCTTC	CASSETSAGNEQFF
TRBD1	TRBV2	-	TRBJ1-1	TGTGCCAGAAGACAGGGGCTCACTGAAGCTTTCTTT	CARRQGLTEAFF
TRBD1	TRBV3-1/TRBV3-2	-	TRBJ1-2	TGTGCCAGCAGCCTAACGGAGGACAGGAGCTATGGCTACACCTTC	CASSLTEDRSYGYTF
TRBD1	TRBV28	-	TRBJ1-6	TGTGCCAGCAGTCAGCCTGCCGGGACAGGGAGGTGGGATTCACCCCTCCACTTT	CASSQPAGTGRWDSPLHF
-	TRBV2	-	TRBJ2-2	TGTGCCAGCAGTGATCCGGATGAGGGCACCGGGGAGCTGTTTTTT	CASSDPDEGTGELFF
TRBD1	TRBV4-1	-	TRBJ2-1	TGCGCCAGCAGCCAGGGGACAGTATCCTACAATGAGCAGTTCTTC	CASSQGTVSYNEQFF
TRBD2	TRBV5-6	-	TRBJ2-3	TGTGCCAGCAGCTCTCTCCCGCGGGAGGACACAGATACGCAGTATTTT	CASSSLPREDTDTQYF
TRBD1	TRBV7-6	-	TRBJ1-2	TGTGCCTCGGGACAGAACTATGGCTACACCTTC	CASGQNYGYTF
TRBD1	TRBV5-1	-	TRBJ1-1	TGCGCCAGCAGGGTGGGTCATGGACAGGGTACCACTGAAGCTTTCTTT	CASRVGHGQGTTEAFF
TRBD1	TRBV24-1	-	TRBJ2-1	TGTGCCACCAGTGAGTCCGGGACAGGGTTGGTCGGATCTATCAATGAGCAGTTCTTC	CATSESGTGLVGSINEQFF
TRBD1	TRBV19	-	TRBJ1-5	TGTGCCAGTAGTATCCGGACAGGTTTAAATCAGCCCCAGCATTTT	CASSIRTGLNQPQHF
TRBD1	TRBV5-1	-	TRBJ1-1	TGCGCCAGCAGCTTGGGACAGGGAAGGACTGAAGCTTTCTTT	CASSLGQGRTEAFF
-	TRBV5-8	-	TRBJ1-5	TGTGCCAGCAGCTTTTACAATCAGCCCCAGCATTTT	CASSFYNQPQHF
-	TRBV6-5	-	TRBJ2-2	TGTGCCAGCAGGCTCACAGCGAACACCGGGGAGCTGTTTTTT	CASRLTANTGELFF
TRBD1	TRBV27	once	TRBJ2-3	TGTGCCAGCAGTCCCGGGCAGGGACAGGACACAGATACGCAGTATTTT	CASSPGQGQDTDTQYF